This T cell receptor beta chain appears in the sequencing data of a study of T cell repertoires in cytomegalovirus infection. Study context: Public TCR beta signatures were indicative of both CMV infection and a matching HLA type. Study-level findings and limits: Identification of carriers of CMV plus the relevant HLA was achieved through cumulative public TCR beta family frequency. The ex vivo response showed dominance by HLA-C-restricted CMV-specific TCR beta clonotypes.

V lost 0 bases to trimming and J lost 0 bases, with 12 bases between them. The CDR3 runs to 17 residues. CDR1 is SGHAT and CDR2 is FQNNGV in the germline V gene. Using its own MiXCR run on the reads, TCRdb lists one record per CDR3 protein. The repertoire holds about 180,000 distinct CDR3 sequences, with about 18% as singletons. This clonotype turned up a few times. Its specificity is unknown. The rearrangement joins TRBV11-2 to TRBJ1-3; D is undetermined. Source material: CD8+ T cells from PBMCs. This TCR came from a human donor in good health (CMV status not recorded). Some clones in this sample may be carry-over from other donors' samples. The CDR3 region is CASSLDLPNSSGNTIYF. CDR3 coding DNA: TGTGCCAGCAGCTTAGATCTTCCGAACAGCTCTGGAAACACCATATATTTT.